Listed here are 30 T cell receptor beta chains from one sample, sequenced in a study of blood T cell repertoires in COVID-19. Using immunoSEQ multiplex PCR, the repertoire was profiled, and TCRdb retains in-frame clones only, with some absent. The sample holds about 120,000 clones, 85% to 90% seen once. The source material was peripheral blood. The receptors come from a woman in her 70s with acute or convalescent COVID-19.

The CDR3 reads CASSNNRFSTDTQYF. The CDR3 region has the DNA TGCGCCAGCAGCAATAACAGGTTTAGCACAGATACGCAGTATTTT. The V and J genes are TRBV5-1 and TRBJ2-3; tentative D call: TRBD1 (5 bases). Deletions cut 4 bases from V and 0 bases from J, with 12 bases between. The CDR3 has 15 amino acids. Germline CDR1 SGHRS, CDR2 YFSETQ.

The rearrangement joins TRBV11-2 to TRBJ1-2; D is possibly TRBD1 (5 bases). Trimming cost V 4 bases and J 6 bases, with 18 bases left between them. Germline CDR1 reads SGHAT; CDR2 reads FQNNGV. This CDR3 region has 15 residues. The CDR3 DNA reads as TGTGCCAGCAGCTCACGGGACGGACGCGGGGATGGCTACACCTTC. Its translation is CASSSRDGRGDGYTF.

This clone was seen only once. The junction shows a germline mismatch at one end, possibly a read error. The chain combines TRBV30 with TRBJ2-4; the match to TRBD1 covers 8 bases. Germline loops: CDR1 GTSNPN, CDR2 SVGIG (reference sequence). This CDR3 contains 13 residues. This CDR3 reads CAWGGQGTSSQHF. CDR3 DNA sequence: TGTGCCTGGGGAGGACAGGGAACCTCGTCTCAGCACTTC.

Only one count was recorded for this clone. As DNA, the CDR3 is TGTGCCAGTACCCCGGGACAGTACAATGAGCAGTTCTTC. Encoded protein: CASTPGQYNEQFF. The chain couples TRBV19 to TRBJ2-1, with TRBD1 identical over 7 bases. From germline, CDR1 is LNHDA and CDR2 SQIVND (reference sequence). This CDR3 comprises 13 residues. V shed 7 bases, J shed 4 bases, and the junction held 4 bases outside the gene matches.

The chain couples TRBV5-4 to TRBJ2-7; D remains unclear. The CDR3 is made up of 11 amino acids. Germline CDR1 and CDR2: SGHNT and YYREEE (reference sequence). Trimming removed 1 base at V and 6 bases at J, with 5 bases between. CDR3 in DNA: TGTGCCAGCAGCTTGTACGGCGAGCAGTACTTC. As protein: CASSLYGEQYF.

This clone came up once. The gene calls are TRBV2 and TRBJ2-1; tentative D call: TRBD2 (6 bases). CDR3 length equals 15 residues. CDR1 is SNHLY, CDR2 FYNNEI, per germline. Trimming took off 2 bases at V and 2 bases at J, with 10 bases between the two ends. CDR3 nucleotide sequence: TGTGCCAGCAGTGAAAGGGACTCAGCCTACAATGAGCAGTTCTTC. Translation: CASSERDSAYNEQFF.

The J gene is TRBJ1-2, the V gene TRBV6-1; weak D call: TRBD1 (5 bases). The CDR3 runs 11 residues. Germline V gene sequence: CDR1 MNHNS, CDR2 SASEGT. Trimming removed 3 bases from V and 8 bases from J, with 7 bases in between. Written as DNA, the CDR3 is TGTGCCAGCAGTGACAGGGCGGGCTACACCTTC. It yields the protein CASSDRAGYTF.

This rearrangement joins TRBV5-4 to TRBJ2-3; possibly TRBD2 for D (5 bases). The CDR3 contains 16 residues. Germline V lookup: CDR1 SGHNT, CDR2 YYREEE (reference sequence). The germline V and J ends were trimmed by 3 bases and 4 bases, with 18 bases remaining between them. The CDR3 region has the DNA TGTGCCAGCAGCTCCCGCCGGCTAGAGAGGGCAGATACGCAGTATTTT. It yields the protein CASSSRRLERADTQYF.

Written as DNA, the CDR3 is TGTGCCAGCAGCCAGTCACAGGGGGAAGAAAAACTGTTTTTT. Translating gives CASSQSQGEEKLFF. V and J are TRBV3-1 (or the pseudogene TRBV3-2) and TRBJ1-4; 8 nucleotides match TRBD1. This CDR3 has 14 residues. Germline values: CDR1 LGHDT, CDR2 YNNKEL (reference sequence). V shed 3 bases and J 8 bases; nucleotides not matched to a gene: 5.

This clone is a singleton in its sample. The V and J genes are TRBV3-1 (or the pseudogene TRBV3-2) and TRBJ1-1; no definite D call. The CDR3 is made up of 16 amino acids. Trimming took off 4 bases at V and 3 bases at J, with 18 bases between the two ends. Germline V lookup: CDR1 LGHDT, CDR2 YNNKEL (reference sequence). The CDR3 here is CASSPLLGLGYTEAFF. CDR3 nucleotide sequence: TGTGCCAGCAGCCCCCTTTTGGGCCTGGGCTACACTGAAGCTTTCTTT.

The rearrangement uses TRBV27 and TRBJ2-1; TRBD2 agrees at 9 bases. The length of the CDR3 is 18 residues. V lost 4 bases, J lost 5 bases, and 15 bases stayed unmatched. CDR1 is MNHEY and CDR2 is SMNVEV in the germline V gene (reference sequence). DNA for the CDR3: TGTGCCAGCAGTTCCCTAACCCCTCTAGCGGGGCCGAACAATGAGCAGTTCTTC. It yields the protein CASSSLTPLAGPNNEQFF.

The genes are TRBV27 and TRBJ2-1, with TRBD2 as a possible D gene (5 bases). There are 13 residues in the CDR3. Germline-derived CDR1 and CDR2 are MNHEY and SMNVEV (reference sequence). V was trimmed by 7 bases and J by 5 bases, leaving 12 bases between them. CDR3 sequence (DNA): TGTGCCAGCAAGCGGAGAATCAACAATGAGCAGTTCTTC. Encoded protein: CASKRRINNEQFF.

This chain connects TRBV12-3 or TRBV12-4 to TRBJ2-2; maybe TRBD2 (5 bases). Trimming removed 6 bases at V and 9 bases at J, with 14 bases between. The CDR3 consists of 13 residues. The CDR3 DNA reads TGTGCCAGCAGCCGGTCGGGGTCCCGGGAGCTGTTTTTT. Its translation: CASSRSGSRELFF.

The chain has TRBV6-6 and TRBJ1-2, with TRBD1 matching 7 bases. Trimming at V came to 0 bases and at J to 0 bases, leaving 1 base not matched to a gene. The CDR3 totals 15 residues. The V gene's germline CDR1 is MNHNY and CDR2 SVGAGI (reference sequence). DNA for the CDR3: TGTGCCAGCAGTTACTCCGGGACAGCTAACTATGGCTACACCTTC. Protein: CASSYSGTANYGYTF.

As to this clone: Distinct nucleotide sequences in the sample also encode this CDR3. The chain combines TRBV6-5 with TRBJ2-2; 8 nucleotides match TRBD1. This CDR3 comprises 15 residues. Per the germline V gene, CDR1 is MNHEY and CDR2 is SVGAGI. Germline trimming cut 8 bases from V and 3 bases from J; bases unmatched to any gene: 8. In DNA, the CDR3 is TGTGCCAGCCGGACAGGGACGTTGCACACCGGGGAGCTGTTTTTT. It yields the protein CASRTGTLHTGELFF.

The chain uses TRBV19 and TRBJ2-1; D is perhaps TRBD1 (6 bases). The V end lost 3 bases, the J end lost 2 bases, and 11 bases lay between the germline ends. Germline CDR1 is LNHDA and CDR2 is SQIVND (reference sequence). This CDR3 has 15 amino acids. The CDR3 bases are TGTGCCAGTAGTATTTTCACAGGGACCTACAATGAGCAGTTCTTC. It is translated as CASSIFTGTYNEQFF.

A note on this clone: This same CDR3 is encoded by further DNA sequences in the sample. The J gene is TRBJ2-5, the V gene TRBV11-3; D is undetermined. Trimming stripped 0 bases from V and 5 bases from J, with 4 bases between. CDR3 size: 12 residues. Germline CDR1 is SGHNT and CDR2 is YENEEA. CDR3 bases: TGTGCCAGCAGCTTAGATGGCGAGACCCAGTACTTC. It translates to CASSLDGETQYF.

The rearrangement links TRBV6-5 to TRBJ2-1; TRBD1 might be the D (6 bases). Germline CDR1 MNHEY, CDR2 SVGAGI. The V gene lost 5 bases and the J gene lost 5 bases, with 16 bases spanning the gap. The CDR3 has 15 amino acids. The CDR3 coding sequence is TGTGCCAGCAGTACCCAACAGGGTAGGCACAATGAGCAGTTCTTC. Protein: CASSTQQGRHNEQFF.

The V gene is TRBV3-1 (or the pseudogene TRBV3-2), the J gene TRBJ2-3; 10 bases are shared with TRBD2. V shed 0 bases, J shed 11 bases, and the junction held 5 bases outside the gene matches. Germline V gene sequence: CDR1 LGHDT, CDR2 YNNKEL (reference sequence). This CDR3 spans 14 amino acids. The CDR3: CASSQELAGVGQYF. The CDR3 DNA is TGTGCCAGCAGCCAAGAGCTAGCGGGGGTTGGGCAGTATTTT.

V gene TRBV5-1 combines with J gene TRBJ1-5, with D perhaps TRBD1 (6 bases). V dropped 0 bases and J dropped 1 base, with 11 bases sitting between them. The V gene's germline CDR1 is SGHRS and CDR2 YFSETQ. The CDR3 length is 16 residues. The CDR3: CASSLGGLPSNQPQHF. The CDR3 DNA reads TGCGCCAGCAGCTTGGGGGGGCTCCCGAGCAATCAGCCCCAGCATTTT. The full variable domain, with the rest looked up from reference TRBV5-1 and TRBJ1-5, is KAGVTQTPRYLIKTRGQQVTLSCSPISGHRSVSWYQQTPGQGLQFLFEYFSETQRNKGNFPGRFSGRQFSNSRSEMNVSTLELGDSALYLCASSLGGLPSNQPQHFGDGTRLSIL.

V gene TRBV5-4 combines with J gene TRBJ2-2; 9 positions agree with TRBD1. Germline V gene sequence: CDR1 SGHNT, CDR2 YYREEE (reference sequence). This CDR3 spans 16 amino acids. J lost 2 bases, V lost 3 bases, and 5 bases had no gene match. The CDR3 spells CASSWGTGTNTGELFF. As DNA, the CDR3 is TGTGCCAGCAGCTGGGGGACAGGGACCAACACCGGGGAGCTGTTTTTT.

This chain joins TRBV7-9 and TRBJ1-1; D is unclear. From germline, CDR1 is SEHNR and CDR2 FQNEAQ (reference sequence). The CDR3 is 13 residues long. Deletions cut 2 bases from V and 1 base from J, with 5 bases between. DNA for the CDR3: TGTGCCAGCAGCTTAAGAGGGAACACTGAAGCTTTCTTT. Protein product: CASSLRGNTEAFF. The complete variable domain, with remaining parts taken from reference TRBV7-9 and TRBJ1-1, reads DTGVSQNPRHKITKRGQNVTFRCDPISEHNRLYWYRQTLGQGPEFLTYFQNEAQLEKSRLLSDRFSAERPKGSFSTLEIQRTEQGDSAMYLCASSLRGNTEAFFGQGTRLTVV.

The genes are TRBV6-5 and TRBJ1-2; 8 nucleotides match TRBD1. V dropped 5 bases and J dropped 5; count of bases not matched to a gene: 4. The CDR3 runs to 13 residues. The germline V gene encodes CDR1 MNHEY and CDR2 SVGAGI. CDR3 DNA sequence: TGTGCCAGCAGTACAGGGGGAAAGTATGGCTACACCTTC. This sequence encodes CASSTGGKYGYTF.

This clone is a singleton in its sample. The chain employs TRBV5-5 and TRBJ2-7; TRBD1 agrees at 7 bases. Germline V gene sequence: CDR1 SGHKS, CDR2 YYEKEE (reference sequence). Trimming removed 5 bases from V and 4 bases from J; junction bases left unmatched: 12. This CDR3 has 15 amino acids. The CDR3 nucleotides read TGTGCCAGCAGACCTGGACAGGCCTTACATTACGAGCAGTACTTC. Its protein is CASRPGQALHYEQYF.

This clone has a handful of counts. The chain links TRBV19 to TRBJ1-1, with 8 bases lining up with TRBD1. From germline, CDR1 is LNHDA and CDR2 SQIVND (reference sequence). Germline trimming cut 7 bases from V and 1 base from J; bases unmatched to any gene: 8. The CDR3 is 15 residues long. This CDR3 is CASKFGQGSNTEAFF. The CDR3 DNA sequence: TGTGCCAGTAAATTCGGACAGGGCTCGAACACTGAAGCTTTCTTT.

The V call is TRBV30, the J call TRBJ1-6; a possible D gene is TRBD1 (6 bases). Deletions cut 1 base from V and 13 bases from J, with 17 bases between. The CDR3 has 14 residues. Germline loops: CDR1 GTSNPN, CDR2 SVGIG (reference sequence). This chain's CDR3 is CAWSAEGGARPLHF. As DNA, the CDR3 is TGTGCCTGGAGTGCGGAGGGGGGGGCGAGGCCCCTCCACTTT.

J is TRBJ1-1 and V is TRBV11-3; 12 nucleotides line up with TRBD1. This CDR3 has 18 amino acids. CDR1 and CDR2 from the germline V gene are SGHNT and YENEEA. V lost 1 base and J lost 5; bases outside the gene matches: 11. In nucleotides, the CDR3 is TGTGCCAGCAGCTTAGTATTTGGGACAGGGGGCGCATGGACTGAAGCTTTCTTT. It encodes CASSLVFGTGGAWTEAFF.

This sequence joins TRBV20-1 and TRBJ1-2; no reliable D call. Looked up from germline, CDR1 is DFQATT and CDR2 is SNEGSKA (reference sequence). V was cut by 6 bases and J by 7 bases, with 12 bases left in between. The length of the CDR3 is 11 residues. CDR3 sequence: CSAAAGGGYTF. In DNA form, the CDR3 reads TGCAGTGCCGCGGCGGGCGGTGGCTACACCTTC.

The chain uses TRBV2 and TRBJ2-6, with a weak D call TRBD1 (5 bases). V was pared by 11 bases and J by 3 bases, with 11 bases between. CDR1 is SNHLY, CDR2 FYNNEI, per germline. This CDR3 is built from 13 residues. The CDR3 here is CAGHIDGANVLTF. In DNA form, the CDR3 reads TGTGCCGGACACATAGATGGGGCCAACGTCCTGACTTTC.

The chain links TRBV20-1 to TRBJ1-5; 8 nucleotides line up with TRBD1. The CDR3 spans 14 residues. Trimming took 3 bases from V and 7 from J; bases not matched to a gene: 8. The germline gives CDR1 DFQATT, CDR2 SNEGSKA (reference sequence). CDR3 protein: CSASRQGMEQPQHF. CDR3 nucleotides: TGCAGTGCTAGTAGACAGGGGATGGAGCAGCCCCAGCATTTT.